The 21 T cell receptor beta chains reported below all come from one sample, sequenced in a study of blood T cell repertoires in COVID-19 (dated by TCRdb to between 2020 and 2021). Receptors were amplified or captured by the immunoSEQ multiplex PCR assay. As stored in TCRdb, this immuneACCESS dataset retains in-frame rearrangements with V and J assigned. A fraction of the clones does not appear; measured against another copy, unresolved V genes explain less than half of the discrepancy, and the remainder lacks a known reason. Within this sample are roughly 78,000 clones, with approximately 87% of them counted one time only. The top ten clones comprise about 20% of the sample. Sequenced input: peripheral blood. The receptors stem from a woman at least 80 years old with acute or convalescent COVID-19.

This clone was seen a handful of times. This chain uses TRBV5-1 with TRBJ1-4; D gene ambiguous. V was pared by 4 bases and J by 7 bases, with 17 bases between. Looked up from germline, CDR1 is SGHRS and CDR2 is YFSETQ. This CDR3 is built from 15 residues. CDR3 sequence: CASSKGSGSGEKLFF. The CDR3 DNA is TGCGCCAGCAGCAAAGGGTCTGGGAGCGGTGAAAAACTGTTTTTT. The full variable domain, rest sourced from reference TRBV5-1 and TRBJ1-4, is KAGVTQTPRYLIKTRGQQVTLSCSPISGHRSVSWYQQTPGQGLQFLFEYFSETQRNKGNFPGRFSGRQFSNSRSEMNVSTLELGDSALYLCASSKGSGSGEKLFFGSGTQLSVL.

The chain joins TRBV4-1 to TRBJ2-7, with TRBD2 matching 12 bases. The V segment lost 1 base and the J segment 4 bases; nucleotides outside the gene matches: 2. The germline V gene encodes CDR1 MGHRA and CDR2 YSYEKL. The CDR3 runs to 15 residues. This CDR3 is CASSQGTSGDYEQYF. As DNA, the CDR3 is TGCGCCAGCAGCCAAGGGACTAGCGGGGATTACGAGCAGTACTTC.

This rearrangement joins TRBV18 to TRBJ2-7; 10 nucleotides align to TRBD2. V dropped 5 bases and J dropped 5; count of bases not matched to a gene: 6. This CDR3 comprises 14 residues. CDR1 is KGHSH and CDR2 is LQKENI in the germline V gene. CDR3: CASSSGLAFDEQYF. For the CDR3, the DNA is TGTGCCAGCTCATCGGGACTAGCGTTCGACGAGCAGTACTTC.

This clone was recorded a few times. The genes are TRBV5-1 and TRBJ1-2; 8 nucleotides match TRBD1. J lost 6 bases, V lost 2 bases, and 15 bases had no gene match. This CDR3 comprises 17 residues. Germline assignment: CDR1 SGHRS and CDR2 YFSETQ. Here the CDR3 reads CASSFTGNRDRSDGYTF. The CDR3 DNA follows: TGCGCCAGCAGCTTCACCGGCAACCGGGACAGGAGTGATGGCTACACCTTC. Full variable domain (rest looked up from reference TRBV5-1 and TRBJ1-2): KAGVTQTPRYLIKTRGQQVTLSCSPISGHRSVSWYQQTPGQGLQFLFEYFSETQRNKGNFPGRFSGRQFSNSRSEMNVSTLELGDSALYLCASSFTGNRDRSDGYTFGSGTRLTVV.

CDR3 amino acids: CSVALSYGYTF. CDR3 nucleotides: TGCAGCGTTGCTTTGAGCTATGGCTACACCTTC. The chain links TRBV29-1 to TRBJ1-2, with unresolved D. Germline loops: CDR1 SQVTM, CDR2 ANQGSEA. V dropped 4 bases and J dropped 4 bases, with 7 bases sitting between them. The CDR3 spans 11 residues.

The J gene is TRBJ2-5, the V gene TRBV18; perhaps TRBD2 as D (6 bases). Trimming removed 2 bases at V and 4 bases at J, with 8 bases between. Germline CDR1 and CDR2: KGHSH and LQKENI. The CDR3 totals 13 residues. CDR3 nucleotide sequence: TGTGCCAGCTCACCAGGAGGGATAGAGACCCAGTACTTC. Translating gives CASSPGGIETQYF.

This chain uses TRBV3-1 (or the pseudogene TRBV3-2) with TRBJ2-1, with 8 bases matching TRBD1. Germline lookup yields CDR1 LGHDT and CDR2 YNNKEL (reference sequence). Losses at the gene ends were 2 bases for V and 4 bases for J; bases not matched to a gene: 4. This CDR3 region has 15 residues. Here the CDR3 reads CASSQKQGGYNEQFF. In nucleotides, the CDR3 is TGTGCCAGCAGCCAAAAACAGGGGGGTTACAATGAGCAGTTCTTC.

The rearrangement joins TRBV6-4 to TRBJ2-5; D gene uncertain. V lost 4 bases and J 0 bases, leaving 6 bases between the germline ends. The germline V gene has CDR1 MRHNA and CDR2 SNTAGT. This CDR3 has 13 amino acids. CDR3 nucleotide sequence: TGTGCCAGCAGTGCAGACTACCAAGAGACCCAGTACTTC. Translated: CASSADYQETQYF.

This clone was recorded a few times. The chain employs TRBV5-5 and TRBJ1-4; D perhaps matches TRBD1 (5 bases). CDR3 length: 16 amino acids. Trimming shortened V by 0 bases and J by 0 bases, and 9 bases separated the two germline ends. Germline CDR1 SGHKS, CDR2 YYEKEE (reference sequence). The CDR3 loop is CASSLGTWATNEKLFF. As DNA, the CDR3 is TGTGCCAGCAGCTTGGGGACATGGGCAACTAATGAAAAACTGTTTTTT.

The gene calls are TRBV30 and TRBJ2-4, with D maybe TRBD2 (6 bases). V dropped 2 bases and J dropped 8 bases, with 7 bases sitting between them. The CDR3 is 11 amino acids. The V gene's germline CDR1 is GTSNPN and CDR2 SVGIG (reference sequence). CDR3 DNA: TGTGCCTGGAGTACGGGGGACATTCAGTACTTC. This gives the protein CAWSTGDIQYF.

The chain joins TRBV3-1 (or the pseudogene TRBV3-2) to TRBJ2-7; 9 bases align to TRBD2. This CDR3 has 17 residues. With V trimmed by 4 bases and J by 3 bases, 13 bases remained unmatched. From germline, CDR1 is LGHDT and CDR2 YNNKEL (reference sequence). The CDR3 nucleotides are TGTGCCAGCAGCCGGTTAGGTAGCGGGAGTTTTAGCTACGAGCAGTACTTC. This codes for CASSRLGSGSFSYEQYF.

This clone was detected only a few times. The chain links TRBV6-5 to TRBJ2-7; 14 nucleotides agree with TRBD2. Germline assignment: CDR1 MNHEY and CDR2 SVGAGI. The CDR3 contains 14 residues. Germline trimming cut 5 bases from V and 12 bases from J; bases unmatched to any gene: 9. CDR3 loop: CASSMGLAGDERYF. CDR3 DNA: TGTGCCAGCAGTATGGGACTAGCGGGAGACGAACGGTACTTC.

The CDR3 protein is CASSQGQGNSPLHF. The CDR3 nucleotides read TGTGCCAGCAGCCAAGGCCAGGGCAATTCACCCCTCCACTTT. The chain couples TRBV3-1 (or the pseudogene TRBV3-2) to TRBJ1-6; D may be TRBD1 (5 bases). The length of the CDR3 is 14 residues. Looked up from germline, CDR1 is LGHDT and CDR2 is YNNKEL (reference sequence). V was pared by 1 base and J by 7 bases, with 8 bases between.

This clone was picked up a small number of times. The rearrangement uses TRBV11-2 and TRBJ2-7; tentatively, D is TRBD2 (6 bases). This CDR3 has 14 residues. CDR1 SGHAT and CDR2 FQNNGV come from the germline V gene. Trimming pared 3 bases from V and 6 bases from J, leaving 15 bases between. The DNA for the CDR3 is TGTGCCAGCAGCTTCGCCCCGGGGGAGCGCGAGCAGTACTTC. Amino acid sequence: CASSFAPGEREQYF.

The chain combines TRBV3-1 (or the pseudogene TRBV3-2) with TRBJ2-1; possibly TRBD2 for D (5 bases). This CDR3 comprises 14 residues. Trimming shortened V by 3 bases and J by 2 bases, and 8 bases separated the two germline ends. Germline CDR1 LGHDT, CDR2 YNNKEL (reference sequence). The CDR3 bases are TGTGCCAGCAGCCAGCGGGCCACCTACAATGAGCAGTTCTTC. The encoded protein is CASSQRATYNEQFF.

This clone has more than one count but fewer than ten. The rearrangement uses TRBV3-1 (or the pseudogene TRBV3-2) and TRBJ2-7; D perhaps matches TRBD1 (6 bases). Germline-derived CDR1 and CDR2 are LGHDT and YNNKEL (reference sequence). Trimming cost V 1 base and J 4 bases, with 11 bases left between them. The CDR3 extends over 14 amino acids. CDR3 DNA sequence: TGTGCCAGCAGCCAAGGCAGGGGAAGGTACGAGCAGTACTTC. Translated, it gives CASSQGRGRYEQYF.

The chain links TRBV2 to TRBJ1-6; D not certain. The germline gives CDR1 SNHLY, CDR2 FYNNEI. The V gene lost 9 bases and the J gene lost 5 bases, with 8 bases spanning the gap. CDR3 size: 12 residues. DNA for the CDR3: TGTGCCAGGGGAGCTAATAATTCACCCCTCCACTTT. Protein: CARGANNSPLHF.

This sequence joins TRBV5-6 and TRBJ2-7; D might be TRBD2 (6 bases). Per germline, CDR1 SGHDT and CDR2 YYEEEE. The CDR3 runs 13 residues. V lost 2 bases and J 1 base, leaving 7 bases between the germline ends. CDR3 bases: TGTGCCAGCAGCTTCGGGACTTCCTACGAGCAGTACTTC. Protein: CASSFGTSYEQYF.

This rearrangement joins TRBV9 to TRBJ2-7, with D possibly being TRBD1 (5 bases). This CDR3 contains 14 residues. The V gene's germline CDR1 is SGDLS and CDR2 YYNGEE. V was shortened by 5 bases and J by 2 bases, with 14 bases between the two germline ends. In nucleotides, the CDR3 is TGTGCCAGCAGTCAAGAAGGGGTTCCCTACGAGCAGTACTTC. Translation gives CASSQEGVPYEQYF.

This clone was seen more than once but under ten times. The V and J genes are TRBV30 and TRBJ1-5; the match to TRBD1 covers 8 bases. Germline CDR1 GTSNPN, CDR2 SVGIG (reference sequence). Germline trimming cut 2 bases from V and 6 bases from J; bases unmatched to any gene: 12. The CDR3 is 16 amino acids. The chain's CDR3 is CAWSNSQGARFQPQHF. The CDR3 nucleotides are TGTGCCTGGAGTAACTCCCAGGGGGCGCGTTTTCAGCCCCAGCATTTT.

J is TRBJ1-1 and V is TRBV19; D is unresolved. CDR3 length equals 15 residues. V was pared by 2 bases and J by 6 bases, with 16 bases between. Germline CDR1 is LNHDA and CDR2 is SQIVND (reference sequence). The CDR3 is CASSILAGGRSEAFF. Written as DNA, the CDR3 is TGTGCCAGTAGTATACTTGCCGGAGGTAGGTCTGAAGCTTTCTTT.